These T cell receptor beta chains were read from a single sample in a study of T cells in localized non-small cell lung cancer. This table comes from immunoSEQ multiplex PCR, and its TCRdb copy is limited to in-frame clones, with some not included. The profile shows approximately 54,000 clones, around 81% of them singletons. The sample in question was peripheral blood, obtained before any cancer treatment. Receptors originate from a female donor older than 55 with stage II squamous cell lung carcinoma. Both conserved end residues are part of each CDR3. The D gene is left open where the match is weak. Clone size appears in some rows only: once, few, many, or a class for an expanded clone.

once	NA	TRBV7-7	TRBJ2-7	TGTGCCAGCAGCCCCATAACAGTCGCCTACGAGCAGTACTTC	CASSPITVAYEQYF
NA	NA	TRBV19	TRBJ2-7	TGTGCCAGTAGTATGACGGTCTCCTACGAGCAGTACTTC	CASSMTVSYEQYF
once	NA	TRBV5-1	TRBJ2-7	TGCGCCAGCAGCTTTGGGATTACGGGGGAGCAGTACTTC	CASSFGITGEQYF
NA	TRBD1	TRBV27	TRBJ1-1	TGTGCCAGCAGTTTATCTTGGACAGGGAACACTGAAGCTTTCTTT	CASSLSWTGNTEAFF
NA	NA	TRBV5-1	TRBJ1-2	TGCGCCAGCAGCAGGGGGGCGGGAGCTAACTATGGCTACACCTTC	CASSRGAGANYGYTF
NA	NA	TRBV2	TRBJ1-1	TGTGCCAGCGGGGGTTGGGGCACTGAAGCTTTCTTT	CASGGWGTEAFF
NA	TRBD2	TRBV15	TRBJ2-3	TGTGCCACCAGCAGCAGCGGGGGCTCCACAGATACGCAGTATTTT	CATSSSGGSTDTQYF
NA	TRBD1	TRBV2	TRBJ2-1	TGTGCCAGCAGGGGGACAGGGGCCTACAATGAGCAGTTCTTC	CASRGTGAYNEQFF
NA	NA	TRBV7-3	TRBJ1-2	TGTGCCAGCAGCTCCGCGAGGGGGGTTGCAGGTGGCTACACCTTC	CASSSARGVAGGYTF
NA	NA	TRBV27	TRBJ1-2	TGTGCCAGCAGTTTAAACGCTCTTTATGGCTACACCTTC	CASSLNALYGYTF
NA	NA	TRBV6-6	TRBJ2-1	TGTGCCAGCAGTAAACCGGGACGGACGTACAATGAGCAGTTCTTC	CASSKPGRTYNEQFF
few	TRBD2	TRBV19	TRBJ2-7	TGTGCCAGTAGCAGAGCGGGGGGTCTCGAGCAGTACTTC	CASSRAGGLEQYF
NA	NA	TRBV10-2	TRBJ2-3	TGCGCCAGCAGGAAGGGTTCTAGCACAGATACGCAGTATTTT	CASRKGSSTDTQYF
NA	NA	TRBV11-2	TRBJ2-7	TGTGCCAGCAGCTTAGTTGGAAGGGAGCGACAACGAGAGCAGTACTTC	CASSLVGRERQREQYF
NA	NA	TRBV30	TRBJ2-1	TGTGCCGTGAGATCTTCCTACAATGAGCAGTTCTTC	CAVRSSYNEQFF
few	NA	TRBV7-6	TRBJ1-5	TGTGCCAGCAGCTTAGTCCAGGCTGGGCAGCCCCAGCATTTT	CASSLVQAGQPQHF
once	NA	TRBV7-9	TRBJ1-2	TGTGCCAGCAGCCCCGATGGCGAGAGTGGCTACACCTTC	CASSPDGESGYTF
NA	TRBD2	TRBV6-5	TRBJ2-1	TGTGCCAGCAGCCGACTAGCGGGGGGCAATGAGCAGTTCTTC	CASSRLAGGNEQFF
NA	NA	TRBV20-1	TRBJ2-1	TGCAGTGCCCTGGGGCAGTTCTTC	CSALGQFF
NA	NA	TRBV5-6	TRBJ1-1	TGTGCCAGCAGCCCCTCCCGGGTTAATCTGAACACTGAAGCTTTCTTT	CASSPSRVNLNTEAFF
NA	NA	TRBV7-2	TRBJ1-5	TGTGCCAGCAGCCCGGCAAGCAATCAGCCCCAGCATTTT	CASSPASNQPQHF
NA	NA	TRBV18	TRBJ1-2	TGTGCCAGCTCACCCGTGAGGTCCCAAAACTATGGCTACACCTTC	CASSPVRSQNYGYTF